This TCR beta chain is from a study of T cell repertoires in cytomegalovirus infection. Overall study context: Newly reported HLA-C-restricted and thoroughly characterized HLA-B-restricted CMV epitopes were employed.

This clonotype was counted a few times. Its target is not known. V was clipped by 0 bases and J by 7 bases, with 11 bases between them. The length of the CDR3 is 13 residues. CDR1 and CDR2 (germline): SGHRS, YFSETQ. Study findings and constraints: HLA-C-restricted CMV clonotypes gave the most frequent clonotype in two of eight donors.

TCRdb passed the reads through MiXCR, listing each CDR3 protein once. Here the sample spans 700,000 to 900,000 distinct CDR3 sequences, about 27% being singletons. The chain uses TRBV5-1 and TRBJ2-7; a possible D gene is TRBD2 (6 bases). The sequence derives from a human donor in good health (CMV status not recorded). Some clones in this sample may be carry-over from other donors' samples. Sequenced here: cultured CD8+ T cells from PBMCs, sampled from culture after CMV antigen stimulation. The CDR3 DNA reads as TGCGCCAGCAGCTTGGCCGCGGAGGGGGAGCAGTACTTC. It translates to CASSLAAEGEQYF.